Below, one T cell receptor (beta chain) is given with its context. This entry belongs to a study of blood T cell repertoires in COVID-19. Across the study: COVID-19 samples from acute and convalescent phases originated in the United States, Italy and Spain.

The CDR3 is 13 amino acids. CDR1 is MNHNS, CDR2 SASEGT, per germline. V was cut by 2 bases and J by 8 bases, with 7 bases left in between. Produced via immunoSEQ multiplex PCR; TCRdb's table is partial and in-frame only. The profile covers 250,000 to 300,000 clones, with 75% to 90% appearing a single time and roughly 3.9% taken by the ten largest. The TCR comes from a woman aged 40 to 50 with acute or convalescent COVID-19. The sample consisted of peripheral blood. The chain has TRBV6-1 and TRBJ1-6; no firm D call. As DNA, the CDR3 is TGTGCCAGCAGTGAATCTGTAGATTCACCCCTCCACTTT. Its translation: CASSESVDSPLHF.